This T cell receptor beta chain was sequenced for a study of blood T cell repertoires in COVID-19. About the study: The United States, Italy and Spain supplied acute and convalescent COVID-19 samples. In each case, the material was cDNA or gDNA derived from T cells, B-cell-depleted T cells, or PBMCs.

As originally analysed: Estimation of nucleated cell counts relied on the amplification of reference gene primers. Assay: immunoSEQ multiplex PCR; the TCRdb copy retains only in-frame clones and omits some. V and J calls and clone size are copied from that table; D and trimming were computed from the DNA. The sample consists of about 15,000 clones, approximately 84% of them appearing once. The CDR3 sequence is 13 residues long. V lost 4 bases to trimming and J lost 3 bases; unmatched junction nucleotides: 2. By sample share, this clone is medium-sized. This TCR derives from a human donor in a cohort sampled during active COVID-19. The source material was peripheral blood. This sequence joins TRBV12-3 or TRBV12-4 and TRBJ1-1; TRBD1 matches 7 bases. The CDR3 here is CASSSGQHTEAFF. For the CDR3, the DNA is TGTGCCAGCAGTTCGGGACAGCACACTGAAGCTTTCTTT.